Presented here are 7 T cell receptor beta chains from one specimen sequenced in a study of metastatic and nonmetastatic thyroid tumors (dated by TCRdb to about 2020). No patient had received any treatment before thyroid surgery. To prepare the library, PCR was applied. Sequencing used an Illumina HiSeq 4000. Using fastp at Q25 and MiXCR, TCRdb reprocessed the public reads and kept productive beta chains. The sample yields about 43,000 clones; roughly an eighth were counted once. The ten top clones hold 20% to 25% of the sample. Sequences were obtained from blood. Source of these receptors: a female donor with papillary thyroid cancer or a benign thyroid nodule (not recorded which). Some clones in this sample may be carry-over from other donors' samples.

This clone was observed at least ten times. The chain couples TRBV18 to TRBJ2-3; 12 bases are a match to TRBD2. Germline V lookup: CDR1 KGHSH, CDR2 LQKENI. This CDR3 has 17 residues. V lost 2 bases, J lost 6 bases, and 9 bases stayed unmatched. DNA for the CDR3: TGTGCCAGCTCACCAGGACTAGCGGGAACAGAAGGGGATACGCAGTATTTT. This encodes CASSPGLAGTEGDTQYF. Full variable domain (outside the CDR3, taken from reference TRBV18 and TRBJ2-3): NAGVMQNPRHLVRRRGQEARLRCSPMKGHSHVYWYRQLPEEGLKFMVYLQKENIIDESGMPKERFSAEFPKEGPSILRIQQVVRGDSAAYFCASSPGLAGTEGDTQYFGPGTRLTVL.

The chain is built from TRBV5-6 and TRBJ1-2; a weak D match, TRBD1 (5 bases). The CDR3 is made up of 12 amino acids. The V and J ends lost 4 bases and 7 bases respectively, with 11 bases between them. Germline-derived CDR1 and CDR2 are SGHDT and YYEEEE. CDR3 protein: CASSRGAGGYTF. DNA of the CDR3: TGTGCCAGCAGCCGCGGGGCCGGTGGCTACACCTTC.

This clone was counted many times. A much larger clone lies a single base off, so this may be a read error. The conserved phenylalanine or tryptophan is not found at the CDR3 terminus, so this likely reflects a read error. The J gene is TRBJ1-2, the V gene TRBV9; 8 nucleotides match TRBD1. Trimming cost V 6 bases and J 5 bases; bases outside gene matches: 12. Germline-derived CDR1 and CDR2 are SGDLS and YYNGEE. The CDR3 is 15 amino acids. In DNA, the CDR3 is TGTGCCAGCAACCCATCAGGAGGGACAGGATATGGCTACACCCTC. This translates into CASNPSGGTGYGYTL.

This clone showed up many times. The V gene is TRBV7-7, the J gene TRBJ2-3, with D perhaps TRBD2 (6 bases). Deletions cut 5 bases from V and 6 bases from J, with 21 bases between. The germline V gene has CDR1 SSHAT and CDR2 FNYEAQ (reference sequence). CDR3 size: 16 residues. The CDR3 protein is CASSPQDYLGRDTQYF. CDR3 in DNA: TGTGCCAGCAGCCCCCAAGACTACCTGGGGAGGGATACGCAGTATTTT.

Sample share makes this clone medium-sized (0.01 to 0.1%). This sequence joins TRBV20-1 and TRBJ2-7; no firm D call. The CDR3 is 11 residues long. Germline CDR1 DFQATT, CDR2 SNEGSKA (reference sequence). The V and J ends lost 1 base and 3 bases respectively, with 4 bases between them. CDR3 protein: CSARVDYEQYF. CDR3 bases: TGCAGTGCTAGAGTCGACTACGAGCAGTACTTC.

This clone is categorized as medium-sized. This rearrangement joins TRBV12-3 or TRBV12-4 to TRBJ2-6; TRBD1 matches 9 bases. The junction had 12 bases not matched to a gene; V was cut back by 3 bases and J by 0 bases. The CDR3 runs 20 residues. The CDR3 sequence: CASSFMGRTGVFSGANVLTF. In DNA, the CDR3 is TGTGCCAGCAGTTTCATGGGCAGGACAGGGGTGTTCTCTGGGGCCAACGTCCTGACTTTC.

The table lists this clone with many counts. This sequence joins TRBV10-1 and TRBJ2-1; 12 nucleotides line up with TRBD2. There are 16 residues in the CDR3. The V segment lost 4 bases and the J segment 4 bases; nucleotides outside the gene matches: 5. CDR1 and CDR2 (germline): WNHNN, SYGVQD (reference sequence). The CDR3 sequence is CASSVAGTSGYNEQFF. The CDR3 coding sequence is TGCGCCAGCAGTGTAGCCGGGACTAGCGGGTACAATGAGCAGTTCTTC.